The rows below give T cell receptor beta chains drawn from one sample of a study of T cells after yellow fever vaccination. From the 5' RACE reads, TCRdb called clonotypes with MiXCR, one entry per CDR3 protein. The sample shows some 560,000 distinct CDR3 sequences, about a sixth of them seen only once. The sequences come from PBMCs, collected about 5 days after the first yellow fever vaccination. The origin of the receptors is a man aged 18-30 years who received the YFV17D yellow fever vaccine. CDR3s include the opening cysteine and the closing phenylalanine or tryptophan. A D gene is named only where the DNA matches it firmly. Not all rows give a size; the values are once, few, many and, for expanded clones, a class.

TRBV28	few	TRBJ1-2	-	CASSYTSGTPLYGYTF	TGTGCCAGCAGTTATACCTCCGGGACACCCCTTTATGGCTACACCTTC
TRBV20-1	few	TRBJ2-5	-	CSARAKPGLWETQYF	TGCAGTGCTAGAGCCAAACCGGGTTTGTGGGAGACCCAGTACTTC
TRBV7-2	few	TRBJ2-1	-	CASSFSSPLYEQFF	TGTGCCAGCAGCTTTTCTAGCCCCCTCTATGAGCAGTTCTTC
TRBV7-9	few	TRBJ1-1	-	CASSLGAITEAFF	TGTGCCAGCAGCTTAGGCGCGATTACTGAAGCTTTCTTT
TRBV12-3/TRBV12-4	few	TRBJ2-1	TRBD1	CASSTLGAGGYNEQFF	TGTGCCAGCAGCACGTTAGGGGCAGGGGGATACAATGAGCAGTTCTTC
TRBV3-1	-	TRBJ1-2	-	CASASGAFYGYTF	TGTGCCAGCGCCTCGGGGGCCTTCTATGGCTACACCTTC
TRBV4-1	few	TRBJ1-5	-	CASRQLDSYNQPQHF	TGCGCCAGCAGACAACTCGACAGCTATAATCAGCCCCAGCATTTT
TRBV9	-	TRBJ2-3	-	CASSVAGVGPDTQYF	TGTGCCAGCAGCGTAGCAGGGGTCGGGCCAGATACGCAGTATTTT
TRBV4-1	-	TRBJ2-7	-	CASSQEGHREQYF	TGCGCCAGCAGCCAAGAGGGCCATCGCGAGCAGTACTTC
TRBV7-3	few	TRBJ2-3	TRBD1	CASSSQGEDTQYF	TGTGCCAGCAGCTCGCAGGGGGAAGATACGCAGTATTTT
TRBV27	-	TRBJ1-5	-	CASSQGAGGGQPQHF	TGTGCCAGCAGCCAAGGTGCGGGGGGCGGTCAGCCCCAGCATTTT
TRBV20-1	-	TRBJ2-2	-	CCAGDPLLSGTGELFF	TGCTGTGCTGGAGATCCGCTATTGTCGGGCACCGGGGAGCTGTTTTTT
TRBV6-1	few	TRBJ1-4	TRBD1	CATRGSTGGKLGKLFF	TGTGCCACCCGAGGGTCGACAGGGGGCAAGTTAGGAAAACTGTTTTTT
TRBV6-2/TRBV6-3	-	TRBJ1-5	-	CASSPSTYQPQHF	TGTGCCAGCAGTCCCTCCACCTATCAGCCCCAGCATTTT
TRBV20-1	-	TRBJ1-2	-	CSARVGQNYGYTF	TGCAGTGCTAGGGTTGGGCAGAACTATGGCTACACCTTC
TRBV5-1	-	TRBJ2-2	-	CASSPGGGSSTGELFF	TGCGCCAGCAGCCCGGGGGGCGGGTCCTCCACCGGGGAGCTGTTTTTT
TRBV19	few	TRBJ2-6	-	CASSTLWTSSGANVLTF	TGTGCCAGTAGTACCCTCTGGACCAGCTCTGGGGCCAACGTCCTGACTTTC
TRBV6-1	-	TRBJ2-2	-	CASKTTAQSWAGELFF	TGTGCCAGCAAAACGACAGCCCAGAGCTGGGCCGGGGAGCTGTTTTTT
TRBV19	-	TRBJ1-5	TRBD1	CASTRTGEQPQHF	TGTGCCAGTACCCGGACAGGGGAACAGCCCCAGCATTTT
TRBV4-3	few	TRBJ2-5	TRBD1	CASSRSPPPQGFWETQYF	TGCGCCAGCAGCCGATCACCTCCGCCACAGGGGTTCTGGGAGACCCAGTACTTC